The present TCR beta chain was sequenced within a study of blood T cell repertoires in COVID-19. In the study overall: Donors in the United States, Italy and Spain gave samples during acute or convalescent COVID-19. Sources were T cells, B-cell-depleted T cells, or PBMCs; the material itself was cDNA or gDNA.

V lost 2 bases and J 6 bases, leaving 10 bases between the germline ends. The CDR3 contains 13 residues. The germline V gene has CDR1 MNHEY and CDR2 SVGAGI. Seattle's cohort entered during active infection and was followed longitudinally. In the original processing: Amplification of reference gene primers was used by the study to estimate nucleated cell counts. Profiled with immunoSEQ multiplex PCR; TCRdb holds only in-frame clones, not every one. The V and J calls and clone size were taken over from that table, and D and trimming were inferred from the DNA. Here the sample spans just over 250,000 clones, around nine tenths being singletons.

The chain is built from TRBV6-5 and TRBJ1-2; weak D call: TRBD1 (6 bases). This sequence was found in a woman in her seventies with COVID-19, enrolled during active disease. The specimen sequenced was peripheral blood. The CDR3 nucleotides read TGTGCCAGCAGTTACGGGCCAGGGGATGGCTACACCTTC. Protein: CASSYGPGDGYTF.